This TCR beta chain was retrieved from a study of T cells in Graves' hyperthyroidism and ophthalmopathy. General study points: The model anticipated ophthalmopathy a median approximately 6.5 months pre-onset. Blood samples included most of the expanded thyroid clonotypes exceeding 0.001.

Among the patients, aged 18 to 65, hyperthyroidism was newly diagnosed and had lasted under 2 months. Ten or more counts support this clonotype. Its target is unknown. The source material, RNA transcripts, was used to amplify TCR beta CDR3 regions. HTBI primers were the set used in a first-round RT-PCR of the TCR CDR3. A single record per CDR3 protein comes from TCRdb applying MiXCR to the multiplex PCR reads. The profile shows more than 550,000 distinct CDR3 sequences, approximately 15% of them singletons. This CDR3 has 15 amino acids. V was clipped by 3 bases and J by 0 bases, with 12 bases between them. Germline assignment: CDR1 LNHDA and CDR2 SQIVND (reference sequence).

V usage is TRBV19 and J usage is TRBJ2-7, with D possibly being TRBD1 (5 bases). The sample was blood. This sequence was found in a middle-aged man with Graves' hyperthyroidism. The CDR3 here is CASSIWAGSSYEQYF. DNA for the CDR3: TGTGCCAGTAGTATCTGGGCAGGGTCCTCCTACGAGCAGTACTTC. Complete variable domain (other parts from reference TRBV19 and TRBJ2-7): DGGITQSPKYLFRKEGQNVTLSCEQNLNHDAMYWYRQDPGQGLRLIYYSQIVNDFQKGDIAEGYSVSREKKESFPLTVTSAQKNPTAFYLCASSIWAGSSYEQYFGPGTRLTVT.